The clone carrying this TCR beta chain occurred once. These data belong to a study of blood T cell repertoires in COVID-19. On the study more broadly: Samples taken during acute and convalescent COVID-19 were collected in the United States, Italy and Spain. T cells, B-cell-depleted T cells, or PBMCs provided the cDNA or gDNA that served as material.

Some clones are missing from TCRdb's copy, which holds only in-frame ones; the method was immunoSEQ multiplex PCR. The sample yields some 70,000 clones, roughly 82% seen once. The V end was cut by 2 bases, the J end by 3 bases, with 11 bases between. In germline, CDR1 is LGHNA, CDR2 YNFKEQ. This CDR3 spans 15 amino acids. The chain uses TRBV4-2 and TRBJ1-5, with D perhaps TRBD1 (6 bases). The source material was peripheral blood. The receptor was derived from a man aged 60-69 years with acute or convalescent COVID-19. The CDR3, as DNA: TGTGCCAGCAGCCAAACGGGACAACTCAATCAGCCCCAGCATTTT. Its translation is CASSQTGQLNQPQHF.